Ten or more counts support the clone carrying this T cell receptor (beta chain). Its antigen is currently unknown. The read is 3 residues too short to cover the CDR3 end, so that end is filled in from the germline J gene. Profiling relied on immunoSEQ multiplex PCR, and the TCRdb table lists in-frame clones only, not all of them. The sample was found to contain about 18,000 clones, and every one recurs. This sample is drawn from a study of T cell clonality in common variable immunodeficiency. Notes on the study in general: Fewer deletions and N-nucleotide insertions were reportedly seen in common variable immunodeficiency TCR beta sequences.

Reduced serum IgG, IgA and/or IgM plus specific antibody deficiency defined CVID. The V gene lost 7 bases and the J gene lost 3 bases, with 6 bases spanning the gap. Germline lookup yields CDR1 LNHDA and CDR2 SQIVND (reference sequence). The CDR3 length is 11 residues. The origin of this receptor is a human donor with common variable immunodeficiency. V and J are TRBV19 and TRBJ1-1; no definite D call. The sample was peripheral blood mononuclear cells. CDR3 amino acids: CASKLYTEAFF. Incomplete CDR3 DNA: TGTGCCAGTAAACTGTACACTGAA.